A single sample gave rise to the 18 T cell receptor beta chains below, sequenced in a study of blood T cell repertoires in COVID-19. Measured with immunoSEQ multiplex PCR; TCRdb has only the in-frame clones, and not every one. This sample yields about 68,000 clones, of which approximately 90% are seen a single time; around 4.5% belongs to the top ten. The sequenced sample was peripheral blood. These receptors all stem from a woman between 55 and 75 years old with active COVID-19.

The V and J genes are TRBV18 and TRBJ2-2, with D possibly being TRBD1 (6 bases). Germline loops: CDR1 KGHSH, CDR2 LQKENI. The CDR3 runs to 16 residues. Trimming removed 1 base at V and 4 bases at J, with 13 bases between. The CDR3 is CASSPQGTRGTGELFF. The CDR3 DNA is TGTGCCAGCTCACCACAAGGGACAAGGGGCACCGGGGAGCTGTTTTTT.

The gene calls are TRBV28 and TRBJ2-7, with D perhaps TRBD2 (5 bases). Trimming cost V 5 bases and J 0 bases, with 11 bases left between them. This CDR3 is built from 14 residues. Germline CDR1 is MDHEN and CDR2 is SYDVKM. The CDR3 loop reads CASSKASSSYEQYF. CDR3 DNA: TGTGCCAGCAGTAAGGCTAGCAGCTCCTACGAGCAGTACTTC.

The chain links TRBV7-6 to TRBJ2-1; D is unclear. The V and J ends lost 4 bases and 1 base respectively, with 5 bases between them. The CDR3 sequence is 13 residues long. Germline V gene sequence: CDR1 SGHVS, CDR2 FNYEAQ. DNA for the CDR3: TGTGCCAGCAGCTCCCAATCCTACAATGAGCAGTTCTTC. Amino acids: CASSSQSYNEQFF.

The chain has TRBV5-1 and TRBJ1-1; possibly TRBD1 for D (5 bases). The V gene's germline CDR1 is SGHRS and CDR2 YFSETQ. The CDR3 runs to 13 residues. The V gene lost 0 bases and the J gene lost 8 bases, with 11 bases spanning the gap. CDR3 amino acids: CASSLGGSREAFF. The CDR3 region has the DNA TGCGCCAGCAGCTTGGGGGGCAGCAGGGAAGCTTTCTTT.

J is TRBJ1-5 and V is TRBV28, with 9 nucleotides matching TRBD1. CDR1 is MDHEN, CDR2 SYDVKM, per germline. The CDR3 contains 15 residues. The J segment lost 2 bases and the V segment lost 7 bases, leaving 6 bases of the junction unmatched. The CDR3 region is CASIKQGAGNQPQHF. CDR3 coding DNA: TGTGCCAGCATCAAACAGGGGGCAGGCAATCAGCCCCAGCATTTT.

In DNA, the CDR3 is TGTGCCAGCAGTTTTTTGAGGCTCGGGGACAATGAGCAGTTCTTC. Amino acid sequence: CASSFLRLGDNEQFF. V usage is TRBV27 and J usage is TRBJ2-1; maybe TRBD2 (5 bases). The CDR3 runs to 15 residues. The ends were cut back, 3 bases at V and 5 bases at J, with 14 bases in the middle. Germline V gene data show CDR1 as MNHEY and CDR2 as SMNVEV (reference sequence).

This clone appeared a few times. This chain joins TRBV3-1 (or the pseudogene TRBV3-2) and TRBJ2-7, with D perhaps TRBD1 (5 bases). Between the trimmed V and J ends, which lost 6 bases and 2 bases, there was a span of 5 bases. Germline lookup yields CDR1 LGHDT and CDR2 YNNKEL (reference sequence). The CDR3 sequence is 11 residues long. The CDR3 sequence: CASRGAYEQYF. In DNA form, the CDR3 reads TGTGCCAGCAGAGGGGCCTACGAGCAGTACTTC.

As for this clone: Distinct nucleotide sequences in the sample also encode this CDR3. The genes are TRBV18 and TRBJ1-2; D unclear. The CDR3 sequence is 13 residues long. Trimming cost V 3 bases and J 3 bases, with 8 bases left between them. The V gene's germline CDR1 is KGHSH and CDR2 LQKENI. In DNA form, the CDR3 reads TGTGCCAGCTCACCGAGTAGAGACTATGGCTACACCTTC. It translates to CASSPSRDYGYTF.

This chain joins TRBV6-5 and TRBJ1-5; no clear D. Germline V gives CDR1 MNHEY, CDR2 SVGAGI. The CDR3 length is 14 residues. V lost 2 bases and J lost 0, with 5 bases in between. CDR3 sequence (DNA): TGTGCCAGCAGTTACGCAGGTAGCAATCAGCCCCAGCATTTT. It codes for CASSYAGSNQPQHF.

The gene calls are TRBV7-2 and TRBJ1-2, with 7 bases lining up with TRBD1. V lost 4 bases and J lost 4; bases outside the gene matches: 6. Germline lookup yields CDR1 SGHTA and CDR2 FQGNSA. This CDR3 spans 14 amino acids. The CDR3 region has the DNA TGTGCCAGCAGCTATCGACAGGGCGGCTATGGCTACACCTTC. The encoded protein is CASSYRQGGYGYTF.

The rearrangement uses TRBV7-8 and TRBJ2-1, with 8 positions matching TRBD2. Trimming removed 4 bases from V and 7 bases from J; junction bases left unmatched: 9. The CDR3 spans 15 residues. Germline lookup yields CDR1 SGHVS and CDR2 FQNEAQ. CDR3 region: CASSSPVGLANEQFF. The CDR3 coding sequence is TGTGCCAGCAGCTCGCCGGTCGGACTAGCTAATGAGCAGTTCTTC.

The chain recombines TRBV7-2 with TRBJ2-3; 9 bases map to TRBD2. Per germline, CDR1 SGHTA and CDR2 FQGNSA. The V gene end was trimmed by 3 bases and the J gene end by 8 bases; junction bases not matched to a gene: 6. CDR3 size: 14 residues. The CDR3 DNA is TGTGCCAGCAGCTTGGTTAGCGGGAGCGGTACGCAGTATTTT. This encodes CASSLVSGSGTQYF.

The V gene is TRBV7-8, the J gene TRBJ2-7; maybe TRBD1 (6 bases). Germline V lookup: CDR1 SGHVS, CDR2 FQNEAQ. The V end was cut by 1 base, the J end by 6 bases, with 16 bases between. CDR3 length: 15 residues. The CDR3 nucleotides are TGTGCCAGCAGCTTAGAGGGTGGCAGGGGATTCGAGCAGTACTTC. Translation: CASSLEGGRGFEQYF.

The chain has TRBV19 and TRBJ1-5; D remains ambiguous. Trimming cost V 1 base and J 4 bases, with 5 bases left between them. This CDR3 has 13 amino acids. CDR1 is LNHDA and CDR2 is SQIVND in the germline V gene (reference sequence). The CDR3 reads CASSIARNQPQHF. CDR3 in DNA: TGTGCCAGTAGTATAGCACGGAATCAGCCCCAGCATTTT. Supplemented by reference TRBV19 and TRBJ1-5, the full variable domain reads DGGITQSPKYLFRKEGQNVTLSCEQNLNHDAMYWYRQDPGQGLRLIYYSQIVNDFQKGDIAEGYSVSREKKESFPLTVTSAQKNPTAFYLCASSIARNQPQHFGDGTRLSIL.

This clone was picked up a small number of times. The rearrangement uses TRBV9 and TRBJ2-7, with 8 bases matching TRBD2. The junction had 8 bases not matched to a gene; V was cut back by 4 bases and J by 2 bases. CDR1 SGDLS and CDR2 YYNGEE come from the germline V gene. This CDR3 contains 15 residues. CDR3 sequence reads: CASSPKLAVTYEQYF. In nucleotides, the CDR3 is TGTGCCAGCAGCCCAAAACTAGCGGTAACCTACGAGCAGTACTTC.

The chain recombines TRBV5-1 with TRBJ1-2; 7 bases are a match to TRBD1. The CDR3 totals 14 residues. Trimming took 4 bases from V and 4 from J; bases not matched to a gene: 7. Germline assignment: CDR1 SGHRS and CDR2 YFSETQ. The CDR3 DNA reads TGCGCCAGCAGCAAGACAGGGCCGACCTATGGCTACACCTTC. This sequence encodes CASSKTGPTYGYTF.

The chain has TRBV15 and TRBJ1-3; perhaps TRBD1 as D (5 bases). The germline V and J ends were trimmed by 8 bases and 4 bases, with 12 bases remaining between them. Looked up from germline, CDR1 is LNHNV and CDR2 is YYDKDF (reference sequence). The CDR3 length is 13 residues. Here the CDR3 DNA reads TGTGCCACCGGAGGGGACTTCGGAAACACCATATATTTT. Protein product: CATGGDFGNTIYF.

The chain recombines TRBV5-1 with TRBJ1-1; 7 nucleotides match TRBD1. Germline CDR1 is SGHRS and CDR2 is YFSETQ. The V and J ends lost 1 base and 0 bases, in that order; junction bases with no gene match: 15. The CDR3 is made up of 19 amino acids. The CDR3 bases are TGCGCCAGCAGCTTGAGTTGGACATCAAGGGGGCTGATGAACACTGAAGCTTTCTTT. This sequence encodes CASSLSWTSRGLMNTEAFF. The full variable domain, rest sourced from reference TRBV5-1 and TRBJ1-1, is KAGVTQTPRYLIKTRGQQVTLSCSPISGHRSVSWYQQTPGQGLQFLFEYFSETQRNKGNFPGRFSGRQFSNSRSEMNVSTLELGDSALYLCASSLSWTSRGLMNTEAFFGQGTRLTVV.